The 4 T cell receptor beta chains given below trace back to one sample, sequenced in a study of CD8 T cells in ankylosing spondylitis. TCRdb re-called the 5' RACE reads with MiXCR, one entry per CDR3 protein. This sample has some 800,000 distinct CDR3 sequences, with around 11% found just once. The study, taken as a whole, reports: Made up of several highly homologous variants, a TCR beta motif appeared characteristic of ankylosing spondylitis blood.

These receptors have no identified antigens. Material for sequencing was blood, either unsorted or a sorted T cell fraction (not recorded which). The receptor set was obtained from a male donor with ankylosing spondylitis.

The rearrangement joins TRBV6-5 to TRBJ1-1; D unresolved. Germline CDR1 and CDR2: MNHEY and SVGAGI. The V end was cut by 2 bases, the J end by 2 bases, with 12 bases between. The CDR3 is 15 residues long. CDR3 region: CASSYSGNINTEAFF. Here the CDR3 DNA reads TGTGCCAGCAGTTACAGCGGGAACATCAACACTGAAGCTTTCTTT.

This clonotype was recorded a few times. Written as DNA, the CDR3 is TGTGCCAGCAGCTTAGGTTCAGCGGGAGGGCTCTATGAGCAGTTCTTC. It specifies CASSLGSAGGLYEQFF. The chain is built from TRBV7-9 and TRBJ2-1; 10 bases align to TRBD2. The V gene's germline CDR1 is SEHNR and CDR2 FQNEAQ (reference sequence). This CDR3 contains 16 residues. Trimming took 1 base from V and 8 from J; bases not matched to a gene: 8.

For the CDR3, the DNA is TGTGCCAGCAGTTTAGAAAGACTAGCGGGGACCACAGATACGCAGTATTTT. Translating it yields CASSLERLAGTTDTQYF. The V and J genes are TRBV12-3 or TRBV12-4 and TRBJ2-3; 11 bases are shared with TRBD2. CDR3 size: 17 residues. V was clipped by 1 base and J by 2 bases; unmatched bases: 5.

This clonotype was observed at least ten times. The rearrangement joins TRBV5-6 to TRBJ1-1; 10 positions agree with TRBD1. This CDR3 has 15 amino acids. Germline V gene data show CDR1 as SGHDT and CDR2 as YYEEEE. Trimming at V came to 3 bases and at J to 1 base, leaving 3 bases not matched to a gene. In DNA form, the CDR3 reads TGTGCCAGCAGCTGGACAGGGGGGCCGAACACTGAAGCTTTCTTT. Translation gives CASSWTGGPNTEAFF.